This entry lists 31 T cell receptor beta chains sequenced from one sample in a study of a mutant IDH1 vaccine in newly diagnosed glioma. Profiling relied on immunoSEQ multiplex PCR, and the TCRdb table lists in-frame clones only, not all of them. The sample records approximately 60,000 clones, 80% to 90% being singletons. The time point: week 23, last vaccination. Mutant IDH1 20-mer peptide, at 300 ug, made up each vaccine dose, with topical imiquimod. Their antigen targets remain unknown. Here the sequenced sample was PBMCs, taken from a glioma patient whose treatment included an IDH1 peptide vaccine. These TCRs come from a middle-aged woman with glioma. Some clones in this sample may be carry-over from other donors' samples.

The V and J genes are TRBV2 and TRBJ1-5; 10 positions match TRBD1. This CDR3 is 16 amino acids long. Germline lookup yields CDR1 SNHLY and CDR2 FYNNEI. V shed 3 bases and J 9 bases; nucleotides not matched to a gene: 11. This CDR3 is CASSDRGQGLDGPQHF. As DNA, the CDR3 is TGTGCCAGCAGTGATCGGGGACAGGGGTTGGACGGGCCCCAGCATTTT.

This clone has a handful of counts. The chain combines TRBV13 with TRBJ2-3; D gene uncertain. The CDR3 sequence is 12 residues long. Germline V CDR1 and CDR2: PRHDT, FYEKMQ (reference sequence). V was cut by 6 bases and J by 5 bases, with 9 bases left in between. CDR3 residues: CASSRAIDTQYF. CDR3 bases: TGTGCCAGCAGTAGGGCGATAGATACGCAGTATTTT.

The chain combines TRBV12-5 with TRBJ1-1; the D is unclear. The germline CDR1 and CDR2 sequences are LGHNT and FRNRAP. V was clipped by 7 bases and J by 5 bases, with 11 bases between them. The CDR3 spans 12 residues. The CDR3 reads CASAVAGTEAFF. Here the CDR3 DNA reads TGTGCTAGTGCCGTGGCCGGGACTGAAGCTTTCTTT.

The CDR3 sequence: CASSLEGWYSNQPQHF. The CDR3 DNA reads as TGTGCCAGCAGCTTAGAGGGGTGGTATAGCAATCAGCCCCAGCATTTT. The gene calls are TRBV7-2 and TRBJ1-5, with D maybe TRBD1 (5 bases). This CDR3 comprises 16 residues. V was trimmed by 1 base and J by 0 bases, leaving 10 bases between them. Germline V gene lookup returns CDR1 SGHTA and CDR2 FQGNSA.

The chain carries TRBV7-9 and TRBJ1-6; D gene uncertain. Germline V gene lookup returns CDR1 SEHNR and CDR2 FQNEAQ (reference sequence). The ends were cut back, 1 base at V and 0 bases at J, with 7 bases in the middle. The length of the CDR3 is 16 residues. Here the CDR3 reads CASSLGASSYNSPLHF. CDR3 nucleotides: TGTGCCAGCAGCTTAGGAGCGAGCTCCTATAATTCACCCCTCCACTTT.

This clone was counted a single time. This sequence joins TRBV18 and TRBJ1-4; 8 nucleotides align to TRBD1. J gave up 10 bases and V 0 bases, and 10 bases lay outside the gene matches. This CDR3 contains 16 residues. From germline, CDR1 is KGHSH and CDR2 LQKENI. The CDR3, as DNA: TGTGCCAGCTCACCACCTACACGGACAGGGCCTGGAAAACTGTTTTTT. This encodes CASSPPTRTGPGKLFF.

The gene calls are TRBV4-3 and TRBJ2-3; D ambiguous. This CDR3 comprises 13 residues. Germline loops: CDR1 LGHNA, CDR2 YSLEER. V was clipped by 0 bases and J by 6 bases, with 7 bases between them. In DNA, the CDR3 is TGCGCCAGCAGCCAAGAAGCCGGTGATACGCAGTATTTT. Its protein is CASSQEAGDTQYF.

The V call is TRBV9, the J call TRBJ2-7; perhaps TRBD1 as D (5 bases). The CDR3 is 13 residues long. CDR1 and CDR2 (germline): SGDLS, YYNGEE. Trimming stripped 0 bases from V and 6 bases from J, with 10 bases between. The CDR3 DNA reads TGTGCCAGCAGCGTAGAGGCAGGGCGCGAGCAGTACTTC. As protein: CASSVEAGREQYF. Supplemented by reference TRBV9 and TRBJ2-7, the full variable domain reads DSGVTQTPKHLITATGQRVTLRCSPRSGDLSVYWYQQSLDQGLQFLIQYYNGEERAKGNILERFSAQQFPDLHSELNLSSLELGDSALYFCASSVEAGREQYFGPGTRLTVT.

The chain links TRBV30 to TRBJ2-5; D remains ambiguous. The J call may be incorrect, as the DNA end agrees better with TRBJ2-7. Germline loops: CDR1 GTSNPN, CDR2 SVGIG (reference sequence). The CDR3 totals 13 residues. The CDR3 reads CAWSVGSSYEQYF. As DNA, the CDR3 is TGTGCCTGGAGTGTTGGTTCGTCCTACGAGCAGTACTTC.

The chain recombines TRBV5-6 with TRBJ1-1; D perhaps matches TRBD1 (5 bases). The CDR3 contains 15 residues. The ends were cut back, 3 bases at V and 5 bases at J, with 17 bases in the middle. Germline CDR1 and CDR2: SGHDT and YYEEEE. The CDR3 DNA follows: TGTGCCAGCAGCTCAGGACCCCAGGGAGGGACTGAAGCTTTCTTT. Translating it yields CASSSGPQGGTEAFF. Using reference TRBV5-6 and TRBJ1-1 for the parts outside the CDR3, the full variable domain is DAGVTQSPTHLIKTRGQQVTLRCSPKSGHDTVSWYQQALGQGPQFIFQYYEEEERQRGNFPDRFSGHQFPNYSSELNVNALLLGDSALYLCASSSGPQGGTEAFFGQGTRLTVV.

The J gene is TRBJ2-7, the V gene TRBV29-1; 7 bases map to TRBD2. The CDR3 runs to 13 residues. Losses at the gene ends were 4 bases for V and 7 bases for J; bases not matched to a gene: 10. Per germline, CDR1 SQVTM and CDR2 ANQGSEA. The CDR3 DNA sequence: TGCAGCGTTGGAGGAGCAGCGCGGGGGGAGCAGTACTTC. It specifies CSVGGAARGEQYF.

The chain joins TRBV2 to TRBJ2-1, with TRBD1 identical over 10 bases. The CDR3 sequence is 16 residues long. Germline CDR1 reads SNHLY; CDR2 reads FYNNEI. J gave up 7 bases and V 8 bases, and 14 bases lay outside the gene matches. CDR3 amino acids: CASPSGLTGGRNEQFF. CDR3 nucleotides: TGTGCCAGCCCCTCGGGACTGACAGGGGGCAGGAATGAGCAGTTCTTC.

This clone was observed once. This chain links TRBV29-1 with TRBJ2-3; perhaps TRBD2 as D (7 bases). CDR3 size: 14 residues. Germline V gene sequence: CDR1 SQVTM, CDR2 ANQGSEA. Trimming took 7 bases from V and 0 from J, leaving 14 bases between them. The DNA for the CDR3 is TGCAGCGCCGCACGGGGGGCTAGCACAGATACGCAGTATTTT. Translated, it gives CSAARGASTDTQYF.

This clone has just a few counts. The CDR3 protein is CASRLSGFGANVLTF. In DNA form, the CDR3 reads TGCGCCAGCAGATTGTCAGGGTTTGGGGCCAACGTCCTGACTTTC. The genes are TRBV5-1 and TRBJ2-6; weak D call: TRBD1 (5 bases). CDR1 SGHRS and CDR2 YFSETQ come from the germline V gene. The CDR3 is made up of 15 amino acids. V lost 5 bases, J lost 3 bases, and 12 bases lay in between.

The V and J genes are TRBV5-1 and TRBJ1-6, with 10 bases aligning to TRBD1. Losses at the gene ends were 0 bases for V and 9 bases for J; bases not matched to a gene: 3. Germline V lookup: CDR1 SGHRS, CDR2 YFSETQ. There are 15 residues in the CDR3. The CDR3 DNA follows: TGCGCCAGCAGCTTGGCCGGGACAGGGGTTTCACCCCTCCACTTT. Protein: CASSLAGTGVSPLHF. Complete variable domain (other parts from reference TRBV5-1 and TRBJ1-6): KAGVTQTPRYLIKTRGQQVTLSCSPISGHRSVSWYQQTPGQGLQFLFEYFSETQRNKGNFPGRFSGRQFSNSRSEMNVSTLELGDSALYLCASSLAGTGVSPLHFGNGTRLTVT.

This chain connects TRBV16 to TRBJ2-1, with D possibly being TRBD1 (6 bases). CDR1 is KGHSY and CDR2 is FQNENV in the germline V gene. The CDR3 has 15 amino acids. V lost 3 bases and J 5 bases, leaving 14 bases between the germline ends. CDR3 in DNA: TGTGCCAGCAGCCATGGAACAGGGCCCCACAATGAGCAGTTCTTC. Amino acid sequence: CASSHGTGPHNEQFF.

V and J are TRBV29-1 and TRBJ2-3; TRBD2 aligns across 7 bases. CDR3 length: 15 amino acids. V shed 7 bases, J shed 6 bases, and the junction held 16 bases outside the gene matches. CDR1 and CDR2 from the germline V gene are SQVTM and ANQGSEA. The CDR3 bases are TGCAGCGCATCTCGCCTTCGCGGGGGTTTGGATACGCAGTATTTT. It codes for CSASRLRGGLDTQYF.

V is TRBV6-1 and J is TRBJ2-1, with a tentative D call TRBD2 (5 bases). Germline-derived CDR1 and CDR2 are MNHNS and SASEGT. The CDR3 sequence is 12 residues long. Trimming left V 6 bases short and J 4 bases short, with 7 bases between. The DNA of the CDR3 is TGTGCCAGCAGAGGAGGATACAATGAGCAGTTCTTC. This encodes CASRGGYNEQFF.

A few counts support this clone. The V and J genes are TRBV5-6 and TRBJ1-5, with TRBD1 as a possible D gene (6 bases). CDR1 is SGHDT and CDR2 is YYEEEE in the germline V gene. This CDR3 is built from 15 residues. Trimming removed 4 bases at V and 6 bases at J, with 17 bases between. The CDR3, as DNA: TGTGCCAGCAGCCACCGACAGGCCGTTGGTCAGCCCCAGCATTTT. It is translated as CASSHRQAVGQPQHF.

The chain employs TRBV11-2 and TRBJ1-4; tentative D call: TRBD1 (5 bases). The germline V and J ends were trimmed by 1 base and 1 base, with 10 bases remaining between them. CDR3 size: 16 residues. Per the germline V gene, CDR1 is SGHAT and CDR2 is FQNNGV. The CDR3 spells CASSLVGGITNEKLFF. CDR3 nucleotide sequence: TGTGCCAGCAGCTTAGTTGGGGGTATAACTAATGAAAAACTGTTTTTT.

The V call is TRBV15, the J call TRBJ1-5, with D maybe TRBD1 (5 bases). The CDR3 extends over 15 amino acids. The germline CDR1 and CDR2 sequences are LNHNV and YYDKDF (reference sequence). V was shortened by 0 bases and J by 8 bases, with 14 bases between the two germline ends. CDR3 DNA sequence: TGTGCCACCAGCAGAGATCTGGGCAGGGATAAGCCCCAGCATTTT. This encodes CATSRDLGRDKPQHF.

The J gene is TRBJ1-2, the V gene TRBV5-1; TRBD1 matches 11 bases. CDR3 length equals 15 residues. Germline CDR1 is SGHRS and CDR2 is YFSETQ. V lost 2 bases and J lost 7; bases outside the gene matches: 7. The CDR3 region has the DNA TGCGCCAGCAGCTTTCCGGACAGGGGGCAGGCTGGCTACACCTTC. It translates to CASSFPDRGQAGYTF. Combining the CDR3 with reference TRBV5-1 and TRBJ1-2 gives the whole variable domain KAGVTQTPRYLIKTRGQQVTLSCSPISGHRSVSWYQQTPGQGLQFLFEYFSETQRNKGNFPGRFSGRQFSNSRSEMNVSTLELGDSALYLCASSFPDRGQAGYTFGSGTRLTVV.

The chain joins TRBV12-5 to TRBJ2-3; TRBD2 matches 11 bases. Germline CDR1 reads LGHNT; CDR2 reads FRNRAP. The CDR3 length is 17 residues. The trim removed 7 bases at V and 3 bases at J, leaving 12 bases unmatched. Here the CDR3 DNA reads TGTGCTAGTGCCCCCTTTGCCACTAGCGGGGGTACAGATACGCAGTATTTT. This gives the protein CASAPFATSGGTDTQYF.

The chain is built from TRBV13 and TRBJ2-7, with TRBD1 identical over 7 bases. CDR3 length equals 15 residues. Germline V lookup: CDR1 PRHDT, CDR2 FYEKMQ (reference sequence). V lost 0 bases to trimming and J lost 1 base; unmatched junction nucleotides: 3. CDR3 sequence reads: CASSLGGGLSYEQYF. Written as DNA, the CDR3 is TGTGCCAGCAGCTTAGGAGGGGGCCTTTCCTACGAGCAGTACTTC.

The V and J genes are TRBV18 and TRBJ1-6; TRBD1 aligns across 12 bases. Germline CDR1 KGHSH, CDR2 LQKENI. J was trimmed by 7 bases and V by 2 bases; bases with no gene match: 0. This CDR3 has 15 residues. The CDR3, as DNA: TGTGCCAGCTCACCAGGGACAGGGGGCAATTCACCCCTCCACTTT. Translating gives CASSPGTGGNSPLHF.

J is TRBJ2-7 and V is TRBV10-3; no clear D. Germline V gene lookup returns CDR1 ENHRY and CDR2 SYGVKD. V gave up 6 bases and J gave up 1 base, with 7 bases separating them. The CDR3 has 12 residues. DNA for the CDR3: TGTGCCATCAGGGCAGGATCCTACGAGCAGTACTTC. Residues: CAIRAGSYEQYF.

The J gene is TRBJ2-5, the V gene TRBV4-1; TRBD1 is a possible D gene (5 bases). The CDR3 has 14 amino acids. With 0 bases removed from V and 5 bases from J, the gap between germline ends came to 10 bases. Germline CDR1 and CDR2: MGHRA and YSYEKL. The CDR3 spells CASSQEGLGETQYF. DNA for the CDR3: TGCGCCAGCAGCCAAGAGGGGCTGGGCGAGACCCAGTACTTC.

The chain links TRBV7-2 to TRBJ1-2; D unclear. The germline V gene has CDR1 SGHTA and CDR2 FQGNSA. The CDR3 is 14 amino acids. Trimming took 5 bases from V and 6 from J, leaving 16 bases between them. CDR3 amino acids: CASSRFWLEDGYTF. In nucleotides, the CDR3 is TGTGCCAGCAGCCGCTTTTGGCTAGAGGATGGCTACACCTTC. The whole variable domain, remainder taken from reference TRBV7-2 and TRBJ1-2, is GAGVSQSPSNKVTEKGKDVELRCDPISGHTALYWYRQSLGQGLEFLIYFQGNSAPDKSGLPSDRFSAERTGGSVSTLTIQRTQQEDSAVYLCASSRFWLEDGYTFGSGTRLTVV.

This clone was detected a few times. The chain recombines TRBV2 with TRBJ1-2, with TRBD1 identical over 9 bases. Germline CDR1 reads SNHLY; CDR2 reads FYNNEI. This CDR3 region has 14 residues. V lost 7 bases and J lost 2; bases outside the gene matches: 5. CDR3 nucleotides: TGTGCCAGCATGAGGACAGGGGACAACTATGGCTACACCTTC. Protein product: CASMRTGDNYGYTF.

The chain uses TRBV14 and TRBJ1-6; a possible D gene is TRBD1 (5 bases). The germline V and J ends were trimmed by 4 bases and 10 bases, with 17 bases remaining between them. The CDR3 contains 15 residues. The germline V gene has CDR1 SGHDN and CDR2 FVKESK. The CDR3 DNA sequence: TGTGCCAGCAGCCGCCTAGGGGTCGGGTACTCACCCCTCCACTTT. Its translation: CASSRLGVGYSPLHF.

The chain has TRBV12-5 and TRBJ1-2, with TRBD1 identical over 7 bases. CDR3 length equals 15 residues. After removal of 2 bases from V and 1 base from J, the junction contained 4 bases not matched to a gene. Germline lookup yields CDR1 LGHNT and CDR2 FRNRAP. The CDR3 region is CASGLMTGSNYGYTF. The CDR3 region has the DNA TGTGCTAGTGGTTTGATGACAGGGAGTAACTATGGCTACACCTTC.